These 31 T cell receptor beta chains originate from one sample sequenced in a study of T cell repertoires in cytomegalovirus infection. Their specific antigens are unknown. MiXCR, run by TCRdb on the reads, gives a single entry per CDR3 protein. The repertoire has 900,000 to 950,000 distinct CDR3 sequences, roughly a third of them found once; the top ten carry around an eighth. Sequenced here: cultured CD8+ T cells from PBMCs, sampled from culture after CMV antigen stimulation. These TCRs come from a human donor in good health (CMV status not recorded). Some clones in this sample may be carry-over from other donors' samples.

This clonotype was found a few times. This rearrangement joins TRBV5-8 to TRBJ2-7; D is perhaps TRBD2 (5 bases). Trimming removed 4 bases from V and 6 bases from J, with 20 bases in between. Germline V CDR1 and CDR2: SGHTS, YDEGEE. The CDR3 has 15 residues. The chain's CDR3 is CASSLWSSLALEQYF. CDR3 bases: TGTGCCAGCAGCCTATGGAGTTCGCTAGCCCTCGAGCAGTACTTC.

This chain links TRBV5-4 with TRBJ2-7; 7 bases align to TRBD1. V gave up 2 bases and J gave up 3 bases; unmatched junction bases: 5. Germline CDR1 is SGHNT and CDR2 is YYREEE (reference sequence). CDR3 length: 14 residues. CDR3 residues: CASSFGQEYYEQYF. The CDR3 nucleotides read TGTGCCAGCAGCTTCGGACAGGAGTACTACGAGCAGTACTTC.

The chain is built from TRBV5-1 and TRBJ1-1; possible D gene TRBD1, 6 bases. Germline loops: CDR1 SGHRS, CDR2 YFSETQ. The CDR3 loop spans 15 amino acids. The V and J ends lost 3 bases and 3 bases respectively, with 15 bases between them. The CDR3 sequence is CASSSETGYYTEAFF. CDR3 bases: TGCGCCAGCAGCTCGGAGACAGGTTATTACACTGAAGCTTTCTTT.

DNA for the CDR3: TGTGCCAGCAGTTTCGGGACAGGACCGATGGCTGAAGCTTTCTTT. It codes for CASSFGTGPMAEAFF. The chain is built from TRBV12-3 or TRBV12-4 and TRBJ1-1; TRBD1 aligns across 8 bases. This CDR3 contains 15 residues. V shed 3 bases, J shed 6 bases, and the junction held 9 bases outside the gene matches.

This clonotype appeared many times. The CDR3 loop is CASSPPRTRQNNEQFF. The CDR3 nucleotides are TGTGCCAGCAGCCCCCCCCGCACACGACAAAACAATGAGCAGTTCTTC. This sequence joins TRBV7-9 and TRBJ2-1, with no clear D. CDR1 and CDR2 (germline): SEHNR, FQNEAQ (reference sequence). Trimming removed 5 bases from V and 5 bases from J, with 19 bases in between. The CDR3 has 16 residues.

Here the CDR3 reads CATWSPNTGELFF. The CDR3, as DNA: TGTGCCACGTGGAGTCCGAACACCGGGGAGCTGTTTTTT. The V and J genes are TRBV28 and TRBJ2-2; D gene unclear. The CDR3 runs 13 residues. V gave up 10 bases and J gave up 0 bases, with 9 bases separating them. CDR1 MDHEN and CDR2 SYDVKM come from the germline V gene.

At least ten counts were recorded for this clonotype. The V gene is TRBV7-2, the J gene TRBJ2-1; tentatively, D is TRBD1 (7 bases). The CDR3 loop spans 15 amino acids. Per germline, CDR1 SGHTA and CDR2 FQGNSA. V was cut by 1 base and J by 6 bases, with 13 bases left in between. The CDR3 sequence is CASSLGQGGRNEQFF. The CDR3 DNA is TGTGCCAGCAGCTTAGGGCAGGGGGGACGCAATGAGCAGTTCTTC.

V gene TRBV27 combines with J gene TRBJ2-1; D perhaps matches TRBD1 (6 bases). V lost 0 bases and J 4 bases, leaving 16 bases between the germline ends. CDR1 and CDR2 from the germline V gene are MNHEY and SMNVEV (reference sequence). The CDR3 loop spans 17 amino acids. This chain's CDR3 is CASSLSLGQGRYNEQFF. The CDR3 nucleotides are TGTGCCAGCAGTTTATCATTGGGGCAGGGGCGGTACAATGAGCAGTTCTTC.

The chain combines TRBV6-5 with TRBJ1-5; D is unclear. The CDR3 has 15 amino acids. CDR1 is MNHEY, CDR2 SVGAGI, per germline. V was trimmed by 6 bases and J by 0 bases, leaving 12 bases between them. The CDR3 loop reads CASREVGNSNQPQHF. In DNA, the CDR3 is TGTGCCAGCAGGGAGGTGGGGAATAGCAATCAGCCCCAGCATTTT.

This clonotype was seen more than once but under ten times. This rearrangement joins TRBV20-1 to TRBJ2-7; 12 bases line up with TRBD2. The germline gives CDR1 DFQATT, CDR2 SNEGSKA (reference sequence). Trimming removed 2 bases from V and 4 bases from J; junction bases left unmatched: 6. This CDR3 region has 15 residues. CDR3 sequence: CSARPSGGARYEQYV. CDR3 nucleotides: TGCAGTGCTAGACCTAGCGGGGGGGCCAGGTACGAGCAGTACGTC.

This clonotype was counted only a few times. The chain joins TRBV6-5 to TRBJ2-7; TRBD2 is a possible D gene (6 bases). CDR1 MNHEY and CDR2 SVGAGI come from the germline V gene. V gave up 7 bases and J gave up 3 bases, with 16 bases separating them. The CDR3 is 14 residues long. The DNA of the CDR3 is TGTGCCAGCACCACGGGGGTAGGCTACTACGAGCAGTACTTC. As protein: CASTTGVGYYEQYF.

This clonotype showed up many times. V and J are TRBV7-6 and TRBJ2-1, with D possibly matching TRBD2 (5 bases). The CDR3 extends over 16 amino acids. The germline V gene encodes CDR1 SGHVS and CDR2 FNYEAQ. Deletions cut 3 bases from V and 0 bases from J, with 12 bases between. The CDR3 nucleotides are TGTGCCAGCAGCTTCGGACTTGCGAGCTCCTACAATGAGCAGTTCTTC. Its protein product is CASSFGLASSYNEQFF.

This clonotype was found many times. The J gene is TRBJ2-7, the V gene TRBV7-2; 11 positions match TRBD2. After removal of 1 base from V and 7 bases from J, the junction contained 6 bases not matched to a gene. Germline V gene data show CDR1 as SGHTA and CDR2 as FQGNSA. CDR3 size: 15 residues. This CDR3 is CASSLEGLAGLEQYF. Here the CDR3 DNA reads TGTGCCAGCAGCTTAGAAGGACTAGCGGGTCTGGAGCAGTACTTC. The entire variable domain, with the rest obtained from reference TRBV7-2 and TRBJ2-7, is as follows: GAGVSQSPSNKVTEKGKDVELRCDPISGHTALYWYRQSLGQGLEFLIYFQGNSAPDKSGLPSDRFSAERTGGSVSTLTIQRTQQEDSAVYLCASSLEGLAGLEQYFGPGTRLTVT.

This sequence joins TRBV4-3 and TRBJ2-3, with a tentative D call TRBD2 (6 bases). Germline V lookup: CDR1 LGHNA, CDR2 YSLEER. This CDR3 has 15 residues. Trimming pared 0 bases from V and 2 bases from J, leaving 9 bases between. The CDR3 sequence is CASSQEEGVTDTQYF. CDR3 DNA sequence: TGCGCCAGCAGCCAAGAGGAGGGAGTCACAGATACGCAGTATTTT.

The chain links TRBV10-3 to TRBJ1-1; 10 positions match TRBD1. The V segment lost 2 bases and the J segment 4 bases; nucleotides outside the gene matches: 4. The V gene's germline CDR1 is ENHRY and CDR2 SYGVKD. CDR3 length: 15 amino acids. The CDR3 bases are TGTGCCATCAGTGAGACCGGGACAGGGGTCACTGAAGCTTTCTTT. Translated: CAISETGTGVTEAFF.

This clonotype was detected a few times. CDR3 nucleotides: TGCGCCAGCAAAGGACTAGCGATGGAGACCCAGTACTTC. Protein sequence: CASKGLAMETQYF. The chain combines TRBV10-2 with TRBJ2-5, with 9 bases identical to TRBD2. V lost 7 bases and J lost 5; bases outside the gene matches: 5. This CDR3 region has 13 residues. The V gene's germline CDR1 is WSHSY and CDR2 SAAADI.

This clonotype was recorded many times. The rearrangement joins TRBV6-1 to TRBJ2-7; 9 bases agree with TRBD1. After removal of 5 bases from V and 0 bases from J, the junction contained 5 bases not matched to a gene. Germline V lookup: CDR1 MNHNS, CDR2 SASEGT. This CDR3 is 15 amino acids long. The CDR3 DNA follows: TGTGCCAGCAGTTCCTGGGGACAGGGCTCCTACGAGCAGTACTTC. Translation: CASSSWGQGSYEQYF.

V and J are TRBV7-6 and TRBJ2-7, with 8 bases lining up with TRBD2. There are 15 residues in the CDR3. The V and J ends lost 5 bases and 5 bases, in that order; junction bases with no gene match: 11. Germline CDR1 and CDR2: SGHVS and FNYEAQ. The CDR3 DNA sequence: TGTGCCAGCAGCCCCCGGGGGGGGCTCGACCACGAGCAGTACTTC. It encodes CASSPRGGLDHEQYF.

This clonotype was counted many times. The chain combines TRBV27 with TRBJ1-2; D not resolved. V gave up 7 bases and J gave up 6 bases, with 9 bases separating them. Per the germline V gene, CDR1 is MNHEY and CDR2 is SMNVEV (reference sequence). This CDR3 contains 11 residues. CDR3 protein: CASTNGHGYTF. CDR3 bases: TGTGCCAGCACTAACGGTCATGGCTACACCTTC.

Ten or more counts support this clonotype. The chain uses TRBV7-2 and TRBJ1-1; D might be TRBD1 (6 bases). V was shortened by 1 base and J by 4 bases, with 19 bases between the two germline ends. CDR3 length: 17 residues. Germline V gene sequence: CDR1 SGHTA, CDR2 FQGNSA. CDR3: CASSLGGGGPSITEAFF. The CDR3 bases are TGTGCCAGCAGCTTAGGAGGGGGGGGGCCTTCGATCACTGAAGCTTTCTTT.

This clonotype was seen a few times. The rearrangement links TRBV15 to TRBJ2-1; TRBD2 matches 9 bases. The CDR3 covers 14 residues. V shed 5 bases, J shed 6 bases, and the junction held 5 bases outside the gene matches. Germline CDR1 and CDR2: LNHNV and YYDKDF (reference sequence). DNA of the CDR3: TGTGCCACCAGCGCCGGGACTAGCCTCAATGAGCAGTTCTTC. Translated, it gives CATSAGTSLNEQFF.

The chain has TRBV6-5 and TRBJ2-3; D might be TRBD1 or TRBD2, each matching 5 bases. The CDR3 runs 16 residues. Germline CDR1 MNHEY, CDR2 SVGAGI. Trimming took off 0 bases at V and 5 bases at J, with 15 bases between the two ends. The CDR3 loop is CASSYSRDPEEDTQYF. In DNA form, the CDR3 reads TGTGCCAGCAGTTACTCGAGGGACCCCGAGGAAGATACGCAGTATTTT.

V usage is TRBV6-1 and J usage is TRBJ2-7, with TRBD1 identical over 7 bases. The V segment lost 5 bases and the J segment 3 bases; nucleotides outside the gene matches: 10. Germline V gene lookup returns CDR1 MNHNS and CDR2 SASEGT. CDR3 length equals 15 residues. The CDR3 loop reads CASSSPPTGIYEQYF. CDR3 sequence (DNA): TGTGCCAGCAGTTCCCCACCGACAGGGATCTACGAGCAGTACTTC.

The chain uses TRBV9 and TRBJ2-5, with 9 bases that match TRBD1. This CDR3 contains 16 residues. The ends lost 3 bases at V and 3 bases at J; junction bases unmatched: 9. Germline values: CDR1 SGDLS, CDR2 YYNGEE. CDR3 in amino acids: CASSGRSRTGEETQYF. In DNA, the CDR3 is TGTGCCAGCAGCGGACGCTCCCGGACAGGGGAAGAGACCCAGTACTTC. The variable domain in full, with the rest retrieved from reference TRBV9 and TRBJ2-5, is DSGVTQTPKHLITATGQRVTLRCSPRSGDLSVYWYQQSLDQGLQFLIQYYNGEERAKGNILERFSAQQFPDLHSELNLSSLELGDSALYFCASSGRSRTGEETQYFGPGTRLLVL.

The chain uses TRBV10-3 and TRBJ2-3, with D perhaps TRBD1 (6 bases). V dropped 8 bases and J dropped 1 base, with 25 bases sitting between them. Germline CDR1 and CDR2: ENHRY and SYGVKD. The CDR3 consists of 18 residues. CDR3 loop: CAILISDIQGWGTDTQYF. The CDR3 region has the DNA TGTGCCATCCTTATATCGGACATCCAGGGGTGGGGCACAGATACGCAGTATTTT.

This clonotype was picked up a small number of times. The chain recombines TRBV12-5 with TRBJ2-2, with D perhaps TRBD1 or TRBD2 (5 bases each). Trimming stripped 7 bases from V and 6 bases from J, with 12 bases between. CDR3 length: 13 amino acids. Germline CDR1 is LGHNT and CDR2 is FRNRAP. The CDR3 sequence: CASAPSGPGELFF. The CDR3 nucleotides are TGTGCTAGTGCCCCGTCGGGGCCCGGGGAGCTGTTTTTT. Filled out from reference TRBV12-5 and TRBJ2-2, the complete variable domain reads DARVTQTPRHKVTEMGQEVTMRCQPILGHNTVFWYRQTMMQGLELLAYFRNRAPLDDSGMPKDRFSAEMPDATLATLKIQPSEPRDSAVYFCASAPSGPGELFFGEGSRLTVL.

This clonotype was seen a few times. The genes are TRBV24-1 and TRBJ1-1, with D unclear. The CDR3 has 13 residues. CDR1 KGHDR and CDR2 SFDVKD come from the germline V gene. Between the trimmed V and J ends, which lost 4 bases and 3 bases, there was a span of 8 bases. The CDR3 coding sequence is TGTGCCACCAGTGACGGGAGTCACACTGAAGCTTTCTTT. This translates into CATSDGSHTEAFF.

In its sample, this clonotype was seen many times. V is TRBV7-2 and J is TRBJ2-1; 14 positions agree with TRBD2. V was pared by 3 bases and J by 4 bases, with 11 bases of the junction left unmatched. The germline CDR1 and CDR2 sequences are SGHTA and FQGNSA. The CDR3 is made up of 19 amino acids. In nucleotides, the CDR3 is TGTGCCAGCAGCTTTCTAGGGGGACTAGCGGGGGCCCGGTACAATGAGCAGTTCTTC. Its translation: CASSFLGGLAGARYNEQFF.

This clonotype occurred many times. The chain joins TRBV7-6 to TRBJ1-4, with D maybe TRBD1 (6 bases). The V end lost 5 bases, the J end lost 1 base, and 11 bases lay between the germline ends. Germline assignment: CDR1 SGHVS and CDR2 FNYEAQ. This CDR3 has 15 residues. Here the CDR3 DNA reads TGTGCCAGCAGCCTGACAGGAGGAACTAATGAAAAACTGTTTTTT. Amino acids: CASSLTGGTNEKLFF.

This clonotype came up many times. CDR3 loop: CASSLGVVPSGANVLTF. In DNA form, the CDR3 reads TGTGCCAGCAGCTTAGGGGTTGTGCCCTCTGGGGCCAACGTCCTGACTTTC. J is TRBJ2-6 and V is TRBV7-6; D not certain. Germline CDR1 and CDR2: SGHVS and FNYEAQ. V lost 1 base, J lost 0 bases, and 10 bases lay in between. The CDR3 loop spans 17 amino acids.

The V gene is TRBV11-2, the J gene TRBJ2-5, with D perhaps matching TRBD1 or TRBD2 (5 bases each). Trimming removed 5 bases at V and 2 bases at J, with 12 bases between. This CDR3 has 14 residues. CDR1 and CDR2 from the germline V gene are SGHAT and FQNNGV. The CDR3 DNA sequence: TGTGCCAGCAGCCCCCCCGAGGGGCAAGAGACCCAGTACTTC. This codes for CASSPPEGQETQYF.